The present entry profiles one T cell receptor (beta chain) with its context. Its matching antigen is unknown. This CDR3 contains 17 residues. Germline CDR1 and CDR2: MNHEY and SMNVEV (reference sequence). With V trimmed by 4 bases and J by 2 bases, 5 bases remained unmatched. Healthy bone marrow donors supplied every sample. This sample was taken from a study of cytomegalovirus exposure and HLA in healthy donors. General observations from the study: Presence/absence results assume similar sequencing depth per donor, which may not hold.

PCR involved 60 Vbeta and 13 Jbeta primers. Profiled with immunoSEQ multiplex PCR; TCRdb holds only in-frame clones, not every one. The data contain about 190,000 clones, over 60% of them seen just once; the ten biggest clones take up approximately 4.6%. This receptor was identified in a man in his thirties or forties in good health and CMV-seropositive. Sequencing was done on a sample of PBMCs. V and J are TRBV27 and TRBJ2-2, with 12 bases that match TRBD2. The CDR3 DNA is TGTGCCAGCAGTTGGACGGGACTAGCGGGTAACACCGGGGAGCTGTTTTTT. Translating it yields CASSWTGLAGNTGELFF.